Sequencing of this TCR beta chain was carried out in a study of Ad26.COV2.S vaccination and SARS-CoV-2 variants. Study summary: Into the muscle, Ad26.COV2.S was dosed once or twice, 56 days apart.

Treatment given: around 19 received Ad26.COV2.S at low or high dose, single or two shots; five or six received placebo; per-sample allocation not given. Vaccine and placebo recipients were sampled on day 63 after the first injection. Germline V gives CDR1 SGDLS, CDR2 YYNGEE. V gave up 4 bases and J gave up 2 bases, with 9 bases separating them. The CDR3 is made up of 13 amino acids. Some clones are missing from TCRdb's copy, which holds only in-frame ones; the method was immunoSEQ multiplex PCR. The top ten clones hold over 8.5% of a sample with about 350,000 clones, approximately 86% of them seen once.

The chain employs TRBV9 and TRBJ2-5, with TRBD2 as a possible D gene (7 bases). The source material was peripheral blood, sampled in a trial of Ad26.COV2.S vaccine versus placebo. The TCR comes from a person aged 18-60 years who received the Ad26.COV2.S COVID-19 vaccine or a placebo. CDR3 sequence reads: CASSRGAQETQYF. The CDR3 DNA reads TGTGCCAGCAGCCGGGGGGCGCAAGAGACCCAGTACTTC.